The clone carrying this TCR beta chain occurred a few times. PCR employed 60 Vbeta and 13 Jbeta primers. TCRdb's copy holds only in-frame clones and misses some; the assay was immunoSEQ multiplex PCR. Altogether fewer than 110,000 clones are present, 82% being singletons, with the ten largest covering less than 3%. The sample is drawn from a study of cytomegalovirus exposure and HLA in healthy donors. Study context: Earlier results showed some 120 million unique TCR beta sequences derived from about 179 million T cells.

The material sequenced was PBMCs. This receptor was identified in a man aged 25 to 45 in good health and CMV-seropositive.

DNA of the CDR3: TGCGCCAGCAGCTTCAGGGGCGGGTACACTGAAGCTTTCTTT. Its translation is CASSFRGGYTEAFF. The V and J genes are TRBV5-1 and TRBJ1-1, with a weak D call TRBD1 (6 bases). V was shortened by 2 bases and J by 3 bases, with 11 bases between the two germline ends. Germline V gene lookup returns CDR1 SGHRS and CDR2 YFSETQ. The CDR3 is made up of 14 amino acids.